A single sample is the source of the 22 T cell receptor beta chains below, sequenced in a study of blood T cell repertoires in COVID-19 (dated by TCRdb to between 2020 and 2021). The library was prepared using the immunoSEQ multiplex PCR assay. This is the immuneACCESS table as TCRdb keeps it, with only in-frame sequences that have V and J called. A part of the clones is gone; compared with another copy, unresolved V genes explain less than half, and the rest is unexplained. In this sample the table shows 200,000 to 300,000 clones, roughly 80% of which occur a single time. 4.2% of the sample comes from the top ten. Sequenced input: peripheral blood. These receptors were obtained from a man aged 55-75 years with acute or convalescent COVID-19.

The rearrangement joins TRBV19 to TRBJ1-3, with TRBD1 as a possible D gene (5 bases). V was trimmed by 5 bases and J by 0 bases, leaving 14 bases between them. The CDR3 extends over 16 amino acids. The germline V gene encodes CDR1 LNHDA and CDR2 SQIVND (reference sequence). This CDR3 is CASSPAPGNSGNTIYF. In DNA form, the CDR3 reads TGTGCCAGTAGTCCCGCCCCAGGGAACTCTGGAAACACCATATATTTT.

The V and J genes are TRBV18 and TRBJ1-1; maybe TRBD1 (5 bases). There are 14 residues in the CDR3. Germline-derived CDR1 and CDR2 are KGHSH and LQKENI. V lost 2 bases and J 4 bases, leaving 11 bases between the germline ends. CDR3 region: CASSPNNGGTEAFF. Written as DNA, the CDR3 is TGTGCCAGCTCACCAAATAACGGGGGCACTGAAGCTTTCTTT.

The chain employs TRBV28 and TRBJ2-5; 13 nucleotides line up with TRBD2. The CDR3 spans 16 residues. V gave up 7 bases and J gave up 5 bases; unmatched junction bases: 10. The germline V gene has CDR1 MDHEN and CDR2 SYDVKM. The CDR3 loop reads CASKHGLAGVRETQYF. As DNA, the CDR3 is TGTGCCAGCAAGCACGGACTAGCGGGAGTTCGGGAGACCCAGTACTTC. The full variable domain, rest sourced from reference TRBV28 and TRBJ2-5, is DVKVTQSSRYLVKRTGEKVFLECVQDMDHENMFWYRQDPGLGLRLIYFSYDVKMKEKGDIPEGYSVSREKKERFSLILESASTNQTSMYLCASKHGLAGVRETQYFGPGTRLLVL.

This clone has a single count. The chain is built from TRBV7-2 and TRBJ1-3; D is perhaps TRBD1 (5 bases). In germline, CDR1 is SGHTA, CDR2 FQGNSA. V dropped 2 bases and J dropped 2 bases, with 7 bases sitting between them. The CDR3 loop spans 14 amino acids. The CDR3 here is CASSLTGAGNTIYF. CDR3 DNA sequence: TGTGCCAGCAGCTTAACGGGGGCTGGAAACACCATATATTTT.

J is TRBJ1-2 and V is TRBV19; maybe TRBD1 (5 bases). There are 14 residues in the CDR3. The germline CDR1 and CDR2 sequences are LNHDA and SQIVND (reference sequence). The V and J ends lost 6 bases and 0 bases respectively, with 11 bases between them. As DNA, the CDR3 is TGTGCCAGTAGCTCACAGGCCTCTAACTATGGCTACACCTTC. This translates into CASSSQASNYGYTF.

The chain couples TRBV19 to TRBJ2-5; perhaps TRBD1 as D (5 bases). The germline V gene encodes CDR1 LNHDA and CDR2 SQIVND (reference sequence). With 1 base removed from V and 2 bases from J, the gap between germline ends came to 11 bases. The CDR3 sequence is 15 residues long. In nucleotides, the CDR3 is TGTGCCAGTAGTATAGCCAGGGCCCCGCAAGAGACCCAGTACTTC. Protein: CASSIARAPQETQYF.

The rearrangement joins TRBV25-1 to TRBJ2-5, with 8 bases identical to TRBD2. The CDR3 totals 15 residues. With 1 base clipped from V and 5 bases from J, the junction kept 6 bases outside the gene matches. Germline V lookup: CDR1 MGHDK, CDR2 SYGVNS. The CDR3 DNA follows: TGTGCCAGCAGTGAATCTATAGCGGGAAAGGAGACCCAGTACTTC. It encodes CASSESIAGKETQYF.

The CDR3 reads CASSLGTSGIYEQYF. CDR3 DNA sequence: TGTGCCAGCAGCTTGGGGACTAGCGGGATATACGAGCAGTACTTC. V gene TRBV5-8 combines with J gene TRBJ2-7; 12 bases agree with TRBD2. Germline V lookup: CDR1 SGHTS, CDR2 YDEGEE. CDR3 length: 15 residues. The J segment lost 4 bases and the V segment lost 0 bases, leaving 2 bases of the junction unmatched.

CDR3 coding DNA: TGTGCCAGCAGCTATCGGGCGGGTGAGTCACCCCTCCACTTT. Its protein product is CASSYRAGESPLHF. The chain employs TRBV3-1 (or the pseudogene TRBV3-2) and TRBJ1-6, with D hard to call. The CDR3 is made up of 14 amino acids. Trimming pared 5 bases from V and 10 bases from J, leaving 15 bases between. The germline CDR1 and CDR2 sequences are LGHDT and YNNKEL (reference sequence).

This clone was counted once. The chain links TRBV5-4 to TRBJ1-2, with D unresolved. V shed 2 bases and J shed 0 bases, with 11 bases lying between them. In germline, CDR1 is SGHNT, CDR2 YYREEE (reference sequence). This CDR3 spans 15 amino acids. The CDR3 bases are TGTGCCAGCAGCTTCTTTAACAACCCTAACTATGGCTACACCTTC. Encoded protein: CASSFFNNPNYGYTF.

This chain connects TRBV6-5 to TRBJ2-7; 7 bases fit TRBD2. V lost 0 bases, J lost 2 bases, and 4 bases stayed unmatched. The CDR3 contains 15 residues. Germline values: CDR1 MNHEY, CDR2 SVGAGI. The CDR3 loop is CASSYSGGRTYEQYF. CDR3 DNA: TGTGCCAGCAGTTACTCCGGCGGGAGAACCTACGAGCAGTACTTC.

This clone was seen a single time. The chain uses TRBV4-2 and TRBJ2-1, with 10 positions matching TRBD2. Germline values: CDR1 LGHNA, CDR2 YNFKEQ. The CDR3 is made up of 19 amino acids. V lost 5 bases, J lost 3 bases, and 16 bases stayed unmatched. CDR3 bases: TGTGCCAGCAGCGCCATTGCCGTGTCCGGACTAGCGGTCTACAATGAGCAGTTCTTC. Protein: CASSAIAVSGLAVYNEQFF.

CDR3 sequence (DNA): TGTGCCAGTACCTTCGGACTTGTTTCCACTGAAGCTTTCTTT. It encodes CASTFGLVSTEAFF. The chain couples TRBV19 to TRBJ1-1; D is uncertain. CDR3 length: 14 amino acids. The V gene's germline CDR1 is LNHDA and CDR2 SQIVND (reference sequence). Trimming removed 7 bases from V and 4 bases from J, with 16 bases in between.

The CDR3 sequence is CASSLGTGVKNIQYF. The DNA for the CDR3 is TGTGCCAGCAGTTTGGGAACAGGGGTTAAAAACATTCAGTACTTC. The rearrangement joins TRBV27 to TRBJ2-4; 7 nucleotides align to TRBD1. There are 15 residues in the CDR3. J lost 4 bases, V lost 3 bases, and 6 bases had no gene match. The germline V gene encodes CDR1 MNHEY and CDR2 SMNVEV (reference sequence).

CDR3 residues: CASSEPTREQYF. In DNA, the CDR3 is TGTGCCAGCAGTGAACCCACGCGAGAGCAGTACTTC. The chain has TRBV6-1 and TRBJ2-7, with D uncertain. V was trimmed by 2 bases and J by 7 bases, leaving 9 bases between them. CDR1 MNHNS and CDR2 SASEGT come from the germline V gene. The CDR3 runs 12 residues.

The chain joins TRBV5-6 to TRBJ2-5; 9 bases are shared with TRBD2. The junction had 8 bases not matched to a gene; V was cut back by 2 bases and J by 0 bases. The CDR3 runs 17 residues. Per germline, CDR1 SGHDT and CDR2 YYEEEE. CDR3 nucleotides: TGTGCCAGCAGCTTCCCCGGGACTAGCTGGGACCAAGAGACCCAGTACTTC. Translated: CASSFPGTSWDQETQYF.

V and J are TRBV7-9 and TRBJ2-7, with 7 bases aligning to TRBD2. Per the germline V gene, CDR1 is SEHNR and CDR2 is FQNEAQ (reference sequence). This CDR3 comprises 15 residues. The V segment lost 2 bases and the J segment 4 bases; nucleotides outside the gene matches: 8. CDR3 bases: TGTGCCAGCAGCTTATCCGGGAGGCGGGCTTACGAGCAGTACTTC. This codes for CASSLSGRRAYEQYF.

On this clone itself: The same CDR3 arises from other DNA sequences in this sample as well. The chain carries TRBV4-2 and TRBJ2-7; 10 nucleotides agree with TRBD2. The CDR3 extends over 15 amino acids. V shed 3 bases, J shed 4 bases, and the junction held 6 bases outside the gene matches. Germline-derived CDR1 and CDR2 are LGHNA and YNFKEQ. The CDR3 protein is CASSQGLAGAYEQYF. Here the CDR3 DNA reads TGTGCCAGCAGCCAGGGCCTAGCGGGGGCTTACGAGCAGTACTTC.

This chain joins TRBV29-1 and TRBJ1-2; D is unresolved. In germline, CDR1 is SQVTM, CDR2 ANQGSEA. The V gene lost 6 bases and the J gene lost 8 bases, with 25 bases spanning the gap. The CDR3 loop spans 15 amino acids. CDR3 DNA sequence: TGCAGCGTGGGGAGAGGCCAACGCGTTTATATCGGCTACACCTTC. This encodes CSVGRGQRVYIGYTF.

This chain joins TRBV10-3 and TRBJ2-7; 7 bases align to TRBD1. The V gene end was trimmed by 4 bases and the J gene end by 4 bases; junction bases not matched to a gene: 4. The CDR3 consists of 13 residues. Germline CDR1 is ENHRY and CDR2 is SYGVKD. The CDR3 DNA reads as TGTGCCATCAGTGCAGGACAGGTGTACGAGCAGTACTTC. Encoded protein: CAISAGQVYEQYF.

The chain is built from TRBV28 and TRBJ2-7; 8 bases align to TRBD1. CDR1 and CDR2 from the germline V gene are MDHEN and SYDVKM. This CDR3 is built from 16 residues. The J segment lost 9 bases and the V segment lost 6 bases, leaving 19 bases of the junction unmatched. CDR3 loop: CASSRLRQGSPRGQYF. DNA for the CDR3: TGTGCCAGCAGCCGTCTCCGACAGGGGTCCCCTCGGGGGCAGTACTTC.

The chain carries TRBV27 and TRBJ2-7, with TRBD2 identical over 9 bases. The ends lost 1 base at V and 1 base at J; junction bases unmatched: 14. The germline V gene encodes CDR1 MNHEY and CDR2 SMNVEV (reference sequence). The CDR3 has 19 amino acids. The CDR3 reads CASSLCEAGGPLLSYEQYF. The CDR3 DNA is TGTGCCAGCAGTTTATGCGAAGCGGGGGGCCCCCTTTTGTCCTACGAGCAGTACTTC.